The 27 T cell receptor beta chains in this list originate from one sample, sequenced in a study of tumor-infiltrating lymphocytes in primary liver carcinoma. DNA and RNA were both co-extracted from approximately 20-30 mg of bulk tissue that had not been sorted. TCR beta cDNA was reverse-transcribed from about 500 ng of total RNA. The reaction used a constant-region primer and ProtoScript II reverse transcriptase. Each TCR beta library was derived from three nested multiplex PCR rounds that employed slightly modified ARM-PCR. Both of the initial two PCR rounds ran for about 9 cycles and employed TRBV1-TRBV30 forward primers alongside a C-beta reverse primer. TCRdb itself ran the multiplex PCR reads through MiXCR, one entry per CDR3 protein. The table records 90,000 to 150,000 distinct CDR3 sequences, around two thirds of them present only once. The sequenced material came from liver tumor tissue from sampling region 1. Subset of the sample: tumor region T1, superior pole. The receptor set was obtained from a woman aged 55 to 70 with primary liver carcinoma and hepatitis B virus infection.

This clonotype was observed a handful of times. Being one base from a much bigger clone, this may be a read error. This rearrangement joins TRBV28 to TRBJ2-1, with 7 bases identical to TRBD2. J lost 4 bases, V lost 6 bases, and 12 bases had no gene match. CDR1 and CDR2 from the germline V gene are MDHEN and SYDVKM. The CDR3 runs 16 residues. Here the CDR3 DNA reads TGTGCCAGCAGCACCTTAAGGGACGGGGGGTACAATGAGCAGTTCTTC. This codes for CASSTLRDGGYNEQFF.

This chain connects TRBV5-1 to TRBJ2-1; a possible D gene is TRBD2 (7 bases). The V end was cut by 4 bases, the J end by 7 bases, with 15 bases between. CDR3 length: 14 amino acids. The germline V gene encodes CDR1 SGHRS and CDR2 YFSETQ. In DNA, the CDR3 is TGCGCCAGCAGCAATCCGGAGGGGGGGAATGAGCAGTTCTTC. Amino acid sequence: CASSNPEGGNEQFF.

This clonotype was counted between two and nine times. This clone may be a read error of a much larger clone one base away. The gene calls are TRBV5-4 and TRBJ2-5; 7 bases fit TRBD2. V shed 2 bases and J 7 bases; nucleotides not matched to a gene: 5. The CDR3 spans 13 residues. CDR1 SGHNT and CDR2 YYREEE come from the germline V gene (reference sequence). The CDR3 spells CASSLWEGLTQYF. For the CDR3, the DNA is TGTGCCAGCAGCTTATGGGAGGGCCTGACCCAGTACTTC.

In this sample, this clonotype turned up once. The rearrangement uses TRBV7-9 and TRBJ1-1; D is unresolved. The ends were cut back, 2 bases at V and 0 bases at J, with 13 bases in the middle. Germline CDR1 reads SEHNR; CDR2 reads FQNEAQ (reference sequence). The length of the CDR3 is 16 residues. The CDR3 spells CASSLPLSTVNTEAFF. The CDR3 DNA sequence: TGTGCCAGCAGCTTACCGCTATCTACGGTGAACACTGAAGCTTTCTTT.

As concerns this clonotype: A read error may produce the germline difference seen at one junction end. V and J are TRBV12-3 or TRBV12-4 and TRBJ2-5; TRBD1 is a possible D gene (5 bases). The CDR3 spans 15 residues. The CDR3 loop is CASSRVAQAKETQCF. The CDR3 bases are TGTGCCAGCAGCCGTGTAGCACAGGCGAAAGAGACCCAGTGCTTC.

As for this clonotype: The missing conserved phenylalanine or tryptophan at the end of this CDR3 makes a read error likely. The J gene is TRBJ2-2, the V gene TRBV11-2; D possibly corresponds to TRBD2 (5 bases). The germline V gene has CDR1 SGHAT and CDR2 FQNNGV. The CDR3 contains 15 residues. The CDR3 DNA reads TGTACCAGCAGCCTCCGGACGGGAAACACCGGGGAGCTGTTTGTT. Translation: CTSSLRTGNTGELFV.

This clonotype was seen more than once but under ten times. The chain uses TRBV7-9 and TRBJ2-3; no definite D call. Germline V gene lookup returns CDR1 SEHNR and CDR2 FQNEAQ (reference sequence). With 3 bases removed from V and 3 bases from J, the gap between germline ends came to 7 bases. This CDR3 is 13 amino acids long. Here the CDR3 DNA reads TGTGCCAGCAGCTTGCAGTCAACAGATACGCAGTATTTT. The encoded protein is CASSLQSTDTQYF. Drawing the rest from reference TRBV7-9 and TRBJ2-3, the complete variable domain is DTGVSQNPRHKITKRGQNVTFRCDPISEHNRLYWYRQTLGQGPEFLTYFQNEAQLEKSRLLSDRFSAERPKGSFSTLEIQRTEQGDSAMYLCASSLQSTDTQYFGPGTRLTVL.

This chain links TRBV5-1 with TRBJ2-7; 7 nucleotides line up with TRBD2. Germline V gene lookup returns CDR1 SGHRS and CDR2 YFSETQ. V shed 0 bases and J 9 bases; nucleotides not matched to a gene: 9. This CDR3 has 14 residues. CDR3 loop: CASSLGLVGGVQYF. In DNA, the CDR3 is TGCGCCAGCAGCTTGGGACTAGTGGGAGGGGTGCAGTACTTC. The full variable domain, in which reference TRBV5-1 and TRBJ2-7 provide the parts outside the CDR3, is KAGVTQTPRYLIKTRGQQVTLSCSPISGHRSVSWYQQTPGQGLQFLFEYFSETQRNKGNFPGRFSGRQFSNSRSEMNVSTLELGDSALYLCASSLGLVGGVQYFGPGTRLTVT.

This clonotype was counted at least ten times. The V and J genes are TRBV7-9 and TRBJ1-1; D ambiguous. Germline CDR1 reads SEHNR; CDR2 reads FQNEAQ (reference sequence). The CDR3 contains 13 residues. Trimming took 4 bases from V and 4 from J, leaving 10 bases between them. CDR3 nucleotide sequence: TGTGCCAGCAGCTCGGGGTTCTTCACTGAAGCTTTCTTT. Encoded protein: CASSSGFFTEAFF.

Turning to this clonotype: A junction boundary mismatches the germline segment, possibly from a read error. This chain joins TRBV4-2 and TRBJ1-2; 7 bases are a match to TRBD1. The length of the CDR3 is 14 residues. The germline V gene encodes CDR1 LGHNA and CDR2 YNFKEQ. The CDR3: CASSPAGEGAGYTF. CDR3 DNA sequence: TGTGCAAGCAGCCCAGCAGGGGAGGGGGCTGGCTACACCTTC.

In the case of this clonotype: This clone may be a read error of a much larger clone one base away. Given the absence of the conserved phenylalanine or tryptophan at the CDR3 end, a read error is likely. CDR3 in amino acids: CASSLEGKASTDTQYV. CDR3 nucleotides: TGTGCCAGCAGTTTAGAGGGCAAGGCAAGCACAGATACGCAGTATGTT. V usage is TRBV12-3 or TRBV12-4 and J usage is TRBJ2-3; D gene ambiguous. Trimming took 1 base from V and 0 from J, leaving 11 bases between them. The CDR3 sequence is 16 residues long.

A remark on this clonotype: One end of the junction fails to match germline, which may point to a read error. The CDR3: CASGFNTGNNEQFF. CDR3 sequence (DNA): TGTGCCAGCGGCTTTAACACCGGGAACAATGAGCAGTTCTTC. This chain connects TRBV5-4 to TRBJ2-1; tentatively, D is TRBD2 (5 bases). Germline V lookup: CDR1 SGHNT, CDR2 YYREEE (reference sequence). The CDR3 consists of 14 residues.

This clonotype has a count of ten or more. CDR3: CASSFGSGTDTQYF. The CDR3, as DNA: TGTGCCAGCAGCTTTGGGAGTGGCACAGATACGCAGTATTTT. This chain joins TRBV11-2 and TRBJ2-3, with a weak D call TRBD2 (5 bases). Germline CDR1 is SGHAT and CDR2 is FQNNGV. V gave up 3 bases and J gave up 1 base, with 8 bases separating them. This CDR3 has 14 amino acids.

Details on this clonotype: This may be a read error, as it is one base from a much larger clone. V and J are TRBV4-1 and TRBJ1-6, with D perhaps matching TRBD1 (6 bases). The CDR3 covers 17 residues. Germline CDR1 MGHRA, CDR2 YSYEKL. DNA for the CDR3: TGCGCCAACAGCCAAGATCGGGGGGGCGCGGATAATTCACCCCTCCACTTT. Translating gives CANSQDRGGADNSPLHF.

About this clonotype: A read error may explain this, as a much larger clone is one base away. This chain connects TRBV12-3 or TRBV12-4 to TRBJ1-1; D is perhaps TRBD1 (6 bases). The CDR3 extends over 13 amino acids. CDR3 bases: TGTGCCAGCAGGCAGGGGCTGGGCACTGGAGCTTTCTTT. This translates into CASRQGLGTGAFF.

As for this clonotype: A much larger clonotype is one base distant, so this may be a read error. The chain recombines TRBV13 with TRBJ1-2; D gene unclear. The CDR3 is made up of 12 amino acids. The germline V and J ends were trimmed by 5 bases and 4 bases, with 8 bases remaining between them. CDR1 and CDR2 from the germline V gene are PRHDT and FYEKMQ (reference sequence). The CDR3 is CASSPGFYGYTF. In nucleotides, the CDR3 is TGTGCCAGCAGCCCCGGGTTCTATGGCTACACCTTC.

This clonotype was seen repeatedly, ten times or more. The chain employs TRBV30 and TRBJ2-1; 10 bases are a match to TRBD1. The CDR3 contains 15 residues. Germline loops: CDR1 GTSNPN, CDR2 SVGIG (reference sequence). V was clipped by 4 bases and J by 5 bases; unmatched bases: 8. The CDR3 sequence: CAWKIPGQGNNEQFF. In nucleotides, the CDR3 is TGTGCCTGGAAAATCCCGGGACAGGGGAACAATGAGCAGTTCTTC.

This clonotype was seen only once. The gene calls are TRBV6-5 and TRBJ2-1, with 10 bases that match TRBD1. From germline, CDR1 is MNHEY and CDR2 SVGAGI. Losses at the gene ends were 8 bases for V and 3 bases for J; bases not matched to a gene: 1. The CDR3 totals 13 residues. For the CDR3, the DNA is TGTGCCAGCGGACAGGGGGGCTACAATGAGCAGTTCTTC. Its translation: CASGQGGYNEQFF.

Of note for this clonotype: The CDR3 does not end in the conserved phenylalanine or tryptophan, so this is likely a read error. It is unclear where the CDR3 begins or ends on the DNA, so no DNA is shown, and the CDR3 is as TCRdb lists it. The chain carries TRBV6-6 and TRBJ2-4; the table's D call of TRBD1 was not tested on the DNA. Germline values: CDR1 MNHNY, CDR2 SVGAGI (reference sequence). The CDR3 is made up of 13 amino acids, end residues included. This CDR3 is CAGSLRDQGPPTI.

This clonotype was picked up many times. The genes are TRBV29-1 and TRBJ1-1; possible D gene TRBD1, 6 bases. The CDR3 is made up of 14 amino acids. The germline V gene has CDR1 SQVTM and CDR2 ANQGSEA. With 4 bases removed from V and 0 bases from J, the gap between germline ends came to 12 bases. CDR3 in amino acids: CSVVSGQLNTEAFF. CDR3 DNA sequence: TGCAGCGTTGTGTCGGGACAACTGAACACTGAAGCTTTCTTT.

Points on this clonotype: Given a much more abundant clone one base away, this may be a read error. J is TRBJ1-2 and V is TRBV6-6, with no clear D. With 7 bases removed from V and 7 bases from J, the gap between germline ends came to 13 bases. The CDR3 contains 12 residues. Germline V gene sequence: CDR1 MNHNY, CDR2 SVGAGI (reference sequence). CDR3 residues: CASTNWTVGYTF. Here the CDR3 DNA reads TGTGCCAGCACCAATTGGACTGTTGGCTACACCTTC.

On this clonotype: This may arise from a read error, as a much more abundant clone is one base away. The chain combines TRBV4-2 with TRBJ1-5; possible D gene TRBD1, 5 bases. The CDR3 is 15 residues long. Germline V CDR1 and CDR2: LGHNA, YNFKEQ. The V and J ends lost 1 base and 4 bases respectively, with 11 bases between them. For the CDR3, the DNA is TGTGCCAGCAGCCAAGGGGTAAGGGGAAATCAGCCCCAGCATTTT. This sequence encodes CASSQGVRGNQPQHF.

The table lists this clonotype with a count of one. The final CDR3 position lacks the conserved phenylalanine or tryptophan, pointing to a likely read error. No DNA is shown, since the ends of the CDR3 on it are uncertain; the CDR3 is the one TCRdb lists. The chain combines TRBV5-4 with TRBJ1-1; the D call of TRBD1 is as the table states it, not checked on the DNA. The CDR3 is 15 amino acids long, termini counted. Germline V gives CDR1 SGHNT, CDR2 YYREEE (reference sequence). The CDR3: CASSLKTGSDGEPFS.

Remarks on this clonotype: Compared with germline, one end of the junction differs, possibly owing to a read error. The genes are TRBV7-8 and TRBJ1-6, with TRBD1 matching over 10 bases. This CDR3 contains 15 residues. Germline CDR1 is SGHVS and CDR2 is FQNEAQ. CDR3 in DNA: TGTACCAGCAGCCCCCGGGACAGGGGTAATTCACCCCTCCACTTT. It codes for CTSSPRDRGNSPLHF.

This clonotype was found a few times. The V call is TRBV12-3 or TRBV12-4, the J call TRBJ2-7; 9 positions agree with TRBD1. CDR3 size: 16 residues. J gave up 4 bases and V 3 bases, and 10 bases lay outside the gene matches. The CDR3 nucleotides are TGTGCCAGCAGTTTTTCCAGGACAGGGGACGGTTACGAGCAGTACTTC. Translated, it gives CASSFSRTGDGYEQYF.

A remark on this clonotype: As the CDR3 is not closed by the conserved phenylalanine or tryptophan, this likely results from a read error. The chain combines TRBV29-1 with TRBJ2-1; possible D gene TRBD1, 5 bases. This CDR3 is built from 14 residues. Germline lookup yields CDR1 SQVTM and CDR2 ANQGSEA. CDR3 nucleotides: TGCAGTGTTGACCTGGATGGTAGGGGAAATGAGCAGTTCATC. Translating it yields CSVDLDGRGNEQFI.

Comments on this clonotype: Mismatch with germline at one junction end may stem from a read error. The chain employs TRBV11-2 and TRBJ2-7, with TRBD1 matching 7 bases. The CDR3 runs 14 residues. The germline V gene encodes CDR1 SGHAT and CDR2 FQNNGV. The CDR3 coding sequence is TGTGCCAGTAGCTTAATACAGGGGATCTACGAGCAGTACTTC. Amino acid sequence: CASSLIQGIYEQYF.